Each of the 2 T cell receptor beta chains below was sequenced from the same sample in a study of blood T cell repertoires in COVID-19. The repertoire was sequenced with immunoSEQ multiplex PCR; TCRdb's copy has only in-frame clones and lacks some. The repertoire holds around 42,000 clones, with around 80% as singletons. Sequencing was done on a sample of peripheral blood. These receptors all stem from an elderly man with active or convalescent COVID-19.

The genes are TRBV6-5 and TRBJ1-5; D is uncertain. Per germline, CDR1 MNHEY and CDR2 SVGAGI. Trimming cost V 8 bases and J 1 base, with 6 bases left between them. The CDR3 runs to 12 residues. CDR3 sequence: CASGRSNQPQHF. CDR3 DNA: TGTGCCAGCGGGAGAAGCAATCAGCCCCAGCATTTT.

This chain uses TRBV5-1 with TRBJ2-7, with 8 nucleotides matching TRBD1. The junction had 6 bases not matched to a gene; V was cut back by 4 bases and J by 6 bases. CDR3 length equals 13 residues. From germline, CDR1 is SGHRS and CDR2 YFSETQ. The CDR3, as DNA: TGCGCCAGCAGCCTAGCAGGGGGCGCCGAGCAGTACTTC. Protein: CASSLAGGAEQYF.